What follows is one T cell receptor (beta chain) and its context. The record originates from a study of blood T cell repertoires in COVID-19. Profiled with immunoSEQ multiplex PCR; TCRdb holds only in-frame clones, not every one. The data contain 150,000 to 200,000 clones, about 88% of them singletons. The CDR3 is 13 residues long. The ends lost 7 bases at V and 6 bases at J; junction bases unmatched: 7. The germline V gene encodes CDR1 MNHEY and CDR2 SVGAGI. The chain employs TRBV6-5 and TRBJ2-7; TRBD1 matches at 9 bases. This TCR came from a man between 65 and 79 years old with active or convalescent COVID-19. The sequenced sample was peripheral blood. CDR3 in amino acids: CASTPGQGLEQYF. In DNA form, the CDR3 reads TGTGCCAGCACGCCGGGACAGGGTCTCGAGCAGTACTTC.